The 6 T cell receptor beta chains given below trace back to one sample, sequenced in a study of blood T cell repertoires in COVID-19. The assay was immunoSEQ multiplex PCR, and TCRdb's table has in-frame clones only and misses some. The table includes some 360,000 clones, 88% detected once. The sequencing input was PBMCs or T cells enriched from blood (not recorded which). All receptors come from a woman under 40 who had been exposed to COVID-19.

The chain has TRBV18 and TRBJ1-1, with 8 bases aligning to TRBD1. V gave up 6 bases and J gave up 6 bases; unmatched junction bases: 12. Germline CDR1 KGHSH, CDR2 LQKENI. This CDR3 contains 15 residues. CDR3 region: CASSLNSGTGAEAFF. CDR3 nucleotide sequence: TGTGCCAGCTCTTTAAATTCGGGGACAGGCGCTGAAGCTTTCTTT. Variable domain in full (rest from reference TRBV18 and TRBJ1-1): NAGVMQNPRHLVRRRGQEARLRCSPMKGHSHVYWYRQLPEEGLKFMVYLQKENIIDESGMPKERFSAEFPKEGPSILRIQQVVRGDSAAYFCASSLNSGTGAEAFFGQGTRLTVV.

This chain joins TRBV28 and TRBJ1-5; TRBD1 aligns across 11 bases. Unmatched junction bases numbered 4, after V lost 5 bases and J lost 7 bases. This CDR3 has 14 residues. CDR1 and CDR2 from the germline V gene are MDHEN and SYDVKM. The CDR3: CASSAGQGDQPQHF. CDR3 DNA: TGTGCCAGCAGTGCGGGACAGGGGGACCAGCCCCAGCATTTT.

The chain carries TRBV11-3 and TRBJ2-3; TRBD2 might be the D (6 bases). Trimming took off 5 bases at V and 0 bases at J, with 12 bases between the two ends. The CDR3 totals 15 residues. Looked up from germline, CDR1 is SGHNT and CDR2 is YENEEA. The CDR3 sequence: CASSGRLASTDTQYF. DNA of the CDR3: TGTGCCAGCAGCGGGAGGCTCGCTAGCACAGATACGCAGTATTTT.

This chain connects TRBV28 to TRBJ1-3, with D possibly TRBD1 on 5 matching bases. Trimming shortened V by 5 bases and J by 2 bases, and 7 bases separated the two germline ends. Per the germline V gene, CDR1 is MDHEN and CDR2 is SYDVKM. The CDR3 is 13 amino acids. Written as DNA, the CDR3 is TGTGCCAGCAGTGACAGCGCTGGAAACACCATATATTTT. This gives the protein CASSDSAGNTIYF.

The chain joins TRBV24-1 to TRBJ1-5; D may be TRBD1 (6 bases). The germline V gene encodes CDR1 KGHDR and CDR2 SFDVKD. The CDR3 sequence is 15 residues long. V was shortened by 7 bases and J by 3 bases, with 15 bases between the two germline ends. Here the CDR3 DNA reads TGTGCCACCAGCCCCAGGGGACCCCCCAATCAGCCCCAGCATTTT. Translating gives CATSPRGPPNQPQHF.

The rearrangement links TRBV30 to TRBJ1-2; D gene uncertain. The CDR3 is 15 residues long. Trimming cost V 5 bases and J 4 bases, with 20 bases left between them. Germline CDR1 and CDR2: GTSNPN and SVGIG (reference sequence). The CDR3 loop reads CAWCQSLSLSYGYTF. The CDR3 DNA sequence: TGTGCCTGGTGCCAGAGCCTTAGCTTGAGCTATGGCTACACCTTC.